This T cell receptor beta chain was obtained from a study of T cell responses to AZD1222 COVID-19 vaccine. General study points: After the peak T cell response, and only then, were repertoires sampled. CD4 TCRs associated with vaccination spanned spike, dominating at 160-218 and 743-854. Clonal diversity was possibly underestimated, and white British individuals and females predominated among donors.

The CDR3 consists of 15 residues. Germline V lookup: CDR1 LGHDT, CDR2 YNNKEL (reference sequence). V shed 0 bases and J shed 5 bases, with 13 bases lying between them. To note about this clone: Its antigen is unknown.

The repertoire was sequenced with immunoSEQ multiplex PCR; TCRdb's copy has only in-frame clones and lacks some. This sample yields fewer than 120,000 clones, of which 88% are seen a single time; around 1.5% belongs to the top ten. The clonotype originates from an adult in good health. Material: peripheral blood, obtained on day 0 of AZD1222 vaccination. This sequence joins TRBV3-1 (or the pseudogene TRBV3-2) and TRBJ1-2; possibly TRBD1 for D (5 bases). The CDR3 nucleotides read TGTGCCAGCAGCCAAGATGGGTCGACAGTATATGGCTACACCTTC. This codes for CASSQDGSTVYGYTF.